This TCR beta chain was recovered during a study of vaccination and CD4 T cells after COVID-19. Overall study: Overlapping SARS-CoV-2, HCoV-NL63, HCoV-OC43 and HCoV-229E spike peptides stimulated the cells.

Described treatment: roughly 10-day PBMC culture with coronavirus spike peptide pools or control peptides (ViraFEST assay). About this clonotype itself: Its target is not known.

Study observations and caveats: For convalescent patients, a median around 90% of reactive clones surfaced exclusively after vaccination.

The Oncomine TCR Beta short-read assay sequenced DNA from cultured CD4+ T cells. TCRdb re-called the PCR reads with MiXCR, one entry per CDR3 protein. The profile covers tens of thousands of distinct CDR3 sequences, with about three fifths appearing a single time and 6.5% to 10% taken by the ten largest. The V end lost 5 bases, the J end lost 0 bases, and 16 bases lay between the germline ends. This CDR3 has 16 residues. CDR1 is LNHDA, CDR2 SQIVND, per germline (reference sequence). This clonotype was sampled from a human donor who had recovered from COVID-19. The sequenced sample was CD4+ T cells from blood, cultured in vitro. The rearrangement joins TRBV19 to TRBJ1-1; tentatively, D is TRBD1 (6 bases). The CDR3 DNA reads TGTGCCAGTAGTGGTGGACAGACCTATTTGAACACTGAAGCTTTCTTT. It yields the protein CASSGGQTYLNTEAFF.